The rows below give T cell receptor beta chains drawn from one sample of a study of cytomegalovirus exposure and HLA in healthy donors. Sequencing used immunoSEQ multiplex PCR; TCRdb keeps in-frame clones, though not all of them. This table holds approximately 120,000 clones, under 20% found once. The sample taken for sequencing was PBMCs. These receptors were taken from a female donor in good health and CMV-seropositive. CDR3s include the opening cysteine and the closing phenylalanine or tryptophan. A D gene is named only where the DNA matches it firmly. The size field is filled for only some rows; it gives once, few, many or a size class.

cdr3_nt	cdr3_aa	v_call	j_call	d_call	clone_size
TGCGCCAGCAGCCAAGGTCACGGACAGGGGGCCAACACTGAAGCTTTCTTT	CASSQGHGQGANTEAFF	TRBV4-1	TRBJ1-1	TRBD1	-
TGTGCCATCAGTGCCAGACCTCGGGGGACCGCTCCAAAAGCTTTCTTT	CAISARPRGTAPKAFF	TRBV10-3	TRBJ1-1	-	-
TGTGCCAGTAGGATAGCGGGAGGAGAGGGAGAGACCCAGTACTTC	CASRIAGGEGETQYF	TRBV19	TRBJ2-5	TRBD2	few
TGTGCCAGTAGCGGATTAGAGGGACAGCGAGGGAATGGCTACACCTTC	CASSGLEGQRGNGYTF	TRBV19	TRBJ1-2	TRBD1	-
TGTGCCAGCAGTCAGAGCGGGGCAACCTACAATGAGCAGTTCTTC	CASSQSGATYNEQFF	TRBV27	TRBJ2-1	TRBD2	few
TGTGCCAGCAGTAACTCCCCGGGGTCCCTCTCCTACAATGAGCAGTTCTTC	CASSNSPGSLSYNEQFF	TRBV27	TRBJ2-1	-	few
TGTGCCAGCAGCCTCCTAGCGTCCGGGGAGCTGTTTTTT	CASSLLASGELFF	TRBV7-9	TRBJ2-2	-	-
TGTGCCAGCAGTTTGGGACAGGGAACTGGCTACACCTTC	CASSLGQGTGYTF	TRBV27	TRBJ1-2	TRBD1	few
TGTGCCAGCAGCTCCAGACAGGGTAGGTTCGGTGAAGCTTTCTTT	CASSSRQGRFGEAFF	TRBV7-9	TRBJ1-1	TRBD1	few
TGCAGCGTTGACCCGCACGGGACAGGGAGGACCTACGAGCAGTACTTC	CSVDPHGTGRTYEQYF	TRBV29-1	TRBJ2-7	TRBD1	-